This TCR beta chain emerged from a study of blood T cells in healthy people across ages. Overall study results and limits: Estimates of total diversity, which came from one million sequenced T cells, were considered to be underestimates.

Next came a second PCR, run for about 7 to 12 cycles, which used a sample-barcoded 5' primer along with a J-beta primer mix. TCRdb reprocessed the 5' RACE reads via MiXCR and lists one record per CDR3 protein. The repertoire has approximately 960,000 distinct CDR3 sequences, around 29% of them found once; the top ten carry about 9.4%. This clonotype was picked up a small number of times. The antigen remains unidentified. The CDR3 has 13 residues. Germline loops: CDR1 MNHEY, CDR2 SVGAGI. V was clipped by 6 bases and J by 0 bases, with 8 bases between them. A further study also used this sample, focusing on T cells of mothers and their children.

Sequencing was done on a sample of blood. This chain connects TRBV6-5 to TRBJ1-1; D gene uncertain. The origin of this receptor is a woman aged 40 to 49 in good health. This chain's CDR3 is CASRPAMNTEAFF. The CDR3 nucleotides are TGTGCCAGCAGACCGGCAATGAACACTGAAGCTTTCTTT.